Here is one TCR beta chain with its context. Unmatched junction bases numbered 7, after V lost 7 bases and J lost 1 base. CDR3 size: 16 residues. Germline CDR1 is PRHDT and CDR2 is FYEKMQ (reference sequence). Running of the v3.0 immunoSEQ assay took place at survey level. Method: immunoSEQ multiplex PCR; TCRdb's copy keeps in-frame clones and lacks some. The table shows 20,000 to 30,000 clones, with 81% occurring only once. This sample is drawn from a study of long-term antiretroviral therapy in people with HIV. The sequence came from a woman between 18 and 29 years old with HIV. Sequencing used unsorted PBMCs, obtained at the start of antiretroviral therapy, before treatment. The chain carries TRBV13 and TRBJ1-6, with 7 nucleotides matching TRBD1. The CDR3 nucleotides read TGTGCCAGCACCCGACAGGGTCCTTCCTATAATTCACCCCTCCACTTT. Encoded protein: CASTRQGPSYNSPLHF.